This T cell receptor (beta chain) came from a study of blood T cells in healthy people across ages (dated by TCRdb to between 2014 and 2017). A note on the overall study: Template switching captured roughly one uniquely barcoded TCR beta cDNA molecule per two T cells in model experiments. The study measured age-related changes in TCR beta repertoire diversity using deep sequencing normalized with unique cDNA molecular identifiers. Donors were grouped into four age groups: young (average about 15 years), middle-aged (around 39), aged (about 59) and long-lived (just over 80). To avoid experimental bias, donors of different ages were distributed randomly across sequencing lanes. For two donors (one aged 18 to 30 and one aged 80 or older), the study analyzed two additional independent replicas of 1 million unique cDNA reads from the same blood draw.

Study-level results and caveats: Estimates of total diversity based on one million sequenced T cells were considered lower bounds and underestimates. The CMV infection status of donors was not known, potentially confounding age-related changes in expanded clonotypes. There was a strong correlation between observed TCR beta diversity and the percentage of naive T cells measured by flow cytometry. Observed TCR beta diversity per million T cells fell roughly linearly with age, and a significant reduction was already apparent by age about 43. Compared with the aged group, the long-lived group had more naive CD4+ T cells, fewer expanded clones and increased TCR diversity, a pattern suggesting age selection. Because profiling used bulk unsorted PBMCs, naive and antigen-experienced compartments could not be compared conclusively.

In regard to this clonotype: Its cognate antigen has yet to be identified. No quality values exist for individual bases; no much larger clone is one base distant.

Systemically healthy Caucasian individuals from Russia, 35 to 50 in total and aged roughly 6 to 100 years, were included as donors. Around 10 milliliters of peripheral blood were drawn from each donor into EDTA-treated Vacutainer tubes. Ficoll-Paque density-gradient centrifugation was used to isolate PBMCs, with at least 6.5 million obtained per sample. Trizol reagent was used to extract total RNA from PBMCs, with at least 5.5 micrograms per sample. The percentages of naive CD45RAhigh/CD27high T cells were determined by flow cytometry on a PBMC aliquot from every donor. The library was built by means of 5' RACE. A second PCR of about 6 to 12 cycles was run with a J-beta primer mix and a sample-barcoded 5' primer. A unique molecular identifier was introduced onto each TCR beta cDNA molecule by a template-switch 5' adaptor carrying 12 random nucleotides. At least 2.5 million CDR3-containing paired-end reads were obtained from each sample. All of the RNA was converted into first-strand cDNA using the Mint cDNA synthesis kit, with a TRBC-specific oligonucleotide serving as the primer. All cDNA was treated with uracil-DNA glycosylase and then went through a first 18-cycle PCR with the universal primers M1SS and BC2_uni_R. On the study's bioinformatics: For normalization, 1 million high-quality reads, each with a distinct molecular identifier, were randomly selected from each sample. Instead of being binned into consensus sequences, reads that shared molecular identifiers were thrown out. MiTCR, set to a Q25 quality threshold and the strictest error-elimination algorithm, was used for CDR3 identification, clonotype clustering and error correction. A nonparametric unseen species model with Euler transformation was used to estimate lower-bound total TCR beta diversity. TCRdb reprocessing: public reads trimmed at Q25 with fastp, clones called with MiXCR, in-frame beta chains kept. Rows merge per CDR3 protein into single entries with the most common DNA and genes. These V and J calls are TCRdb output, not the study's own analysis. In all, the sample holds roughly 1.9 million distinct CDR3 sequences, and about two fifths of those were seen once. The top ten hold 20% to 25% of the sample.

Material: blood. The TCR comes from a human donor in good health.

At the DNA level, the sequence is TGCAGCGACCAATGGAGTGGGGCAGGGGGAGCTGGCCGGACTTTCTTT. This encodes CSDQWSGAGGAGRTFF. The sequence links TRBV29-1 to TRBJ1-1, with 7 bases matching TRBD1. CDR1 and CDR2, per the germline V gene, are SQVTM and ANQGSEA. The germline V end is reduced by 7 bases and the J end by 12 bases; junction bases left unmatched: 26. Taken from cysteine to phenylalanine, the CDR3 has 16 residues. The only DNA kept is the CDR3, 48 bases in frame from the first base. With all but the CDR3 taken from the reference TRBV29-1 and TRBJ1-1 genes, the full variable domain is: SAVISQKPSRDICQRGTSLTIQCQVDSQVTMMFWYRQQPGQSLTLIATANQGSEATYESGFVIDKFPISRPNLTFSTLTVSNMSPEDSSIYLCSDQWSGAGGAGRTFFGQGTRLTVV.